The 14 T cell receptor beta chains presented below share a single source sample, sequenced in a study of regulatory T cells in long-lasting Graves disease. HTBI primers from iRepertoire and Arm-PCR of CDR3 regions yielded the TCR beta libraries. TCRdb recomputed calls from the multiplex PCR reads with MiXCR, one row per CDR3 protein. The sample consists of a few hundred thousand distinct CDR3 sequences, around a fifth of them appearing once. Time point here: persistent/refractory GD, antithyroid drugs over 5 years with positive TRAb. PBMC RNA served as the TCR library source. The input for sequencing was peripheral blood mononuclear cells (PBMCs), taken when the disease was refractory, from a patient treated with antithyroid drugs. The receptors come from a female donor with Graves disease.

Many counts were recorded for this clonotype. The V call is TRBV2, the J call TRBJ1-5; D remains ambiguous. CDR1 is SNHLY and CDR2 is FYNNEI in the germline V gene. This CDR3 is 15 amino acids long. V lost 7 bases and J lost 7, with 20 bases in between. The CDR3 DNA is TGTGCCAGCACCGCAAGGGCAGGCGGGTTACAGCCCCAGCATTTT. Translated: CASTARAGGLQPQHF.

Notes on this clonotype: This clone may be a read error of a much larger clone one base away. The chain is built from TRBV6-9 and TRBJ2-7, with D hard to call. The CDR3 runs 14 residues. Germline CDR1 is MNHGY and CDR2 is SVAAGI. The CDR3 sequence is CASSYSRNSYELYF. DNA for the CDR3: TGTGCCAGCAGTTACTCTCGAAATTCCTACGAGCTGTACTTC.

About this clonotype: A read error may explain this, as a much larger clone is one base away. The chain uses TRBV7-8 and TRBJ1-6; perhaps TRBD1 as D (6 bases). V shed 1 base and J shed 0 bases, with 13 bases lying between them. The CDR3 consists of 18 residues. Germline assignment: CDR1 SGHVS and CDR2 FQNEAQ. CDR3 nucleotides: TGTGCCAGCAGCTTAGTCCTCAGGGGAAACTCCTATAATTCACCCCTCCACTTT. This sequence encodes CASSLVLRGNSYNSPLHF.

This clonotype was observed at least ten times. The chain couples TRBV28 to TRBJ2-7; perhaps D is TRBD1 or TRBD2 (5 bases each). The V end was cut by 2 bases, the J end by 2 bases, with 7 bases between. CDR1 and CDR2 (germline): MDHEN, SYDVKM. The CDR3 spans 13 residues. In DNA form, the CDR3 reads TGTGCCAGCAGTTTAATGGGGGCCTACGAGCAGTACTTC. The encoded protein is CASSLMGAYEQYF.

This clonotype was counted at least ten times. V gene TRBV28 combines with J gene TRBJ2-5; 7 bases align to TRBD2. The CDR3 covers 15 residues. Germline-derived CDR1 and CDR2 are MDHEN and SYDVKM. V gave up 3 bases and J gave up 2 bases; unmatched junction bases: 6. CDR3 in amino acids: CASSFFLRGQETQYF. The CDR3, as DNA: TGTGCCAGCAGTTTCTTCTTGCGGGGGCAAGAGACCCAGTACTTC.

This clonotype has more than one count but fewer than ten. The rearrangement joins TRBV4-3 to TRBJ2-7; weak D call: TRBD1 (5 bases). There are 15 residues in the CDR3. The V and J ends lost 0 bases and 0 bases respectively, with 9 bases between them. Germline-derived CDR1 and CDR2 are LGHNA and YSLEER. CDR3 in DNA: TGCGCCAGCAGCCAAGACTGGGGCGGCTCCTACGAGCAGTACTTC. Translating gives CASSQDWGGSYEQYF.

Ten or more counts support this clonotype. V and J are TRBV2 and TRBJ2-5, with D tentatively TRBD2 (5 bases). V gave up 7 bases and J gave up 4 bases, with 13 bases separating them. The CDR3 spans 13 residues. Germline V gene data show CDR1 as SNHLY and CDR2 as FYNNEI. DNA for the CDR3: TGTGCCAGCAAGGTTCTACTAGTAGAGACCCAGTACTTC. Its protein is CASKVLLVETQYF.

This clonotype has a count of ten or more. V gene TRBV6-5 combines with J gene TRBJ2-5; D is ambiguous. V was pared by 2 bases and J by 4 bases, with 11 bases between. The CDR3 extends over 14 amino acids. Germline CDR1 reads MNHEY; CDR2 reads SVGAGI. The CDR3 DNA reads as TGTGCCAGCAGTTACGTTGGGGTTAGAGAGACCCAGTACTTC. This translates into CASSYVGVRETQYF.

The V call is TRBV30, the J call TRBJ2-7; D perhaps matches TRBD1 (6 bases). CDR1 is GTSNPN and CDR2 is SVGIG in the germline V gene (reference sequence). The V gene lost 5 bases and the J gene lost 4 bases, with 15 bases spanning the gap. CDR3 length equals 13 residues. CDR3 residues: CAWLRGGGYEQYF. CDR3 nucleotides: TGTGCCTGGCTGCGTGGGGGCGGGTACGAGCAGTACTTC.

The V call is TRBV7-9, the J call TRBJ2-5; D is ambiguous. This CDR3 contains 11 residues. Germline lookup yields CDR1 SEHNR and CDR2 FQNEAQ (reference sequence). The ends were cut back, 4 bases at V and 7 bases at J, with 7 bases in the middle. The CDR3 reads CASSSSGTQYF. CDR3 DNA: TGTGCCAGCAGCTCCTCGGGGACCCAGTACTTC.

This clonotype occurred many times. The gene calls are TRBV12-3 or TRBV12-4 and TRBJ2-5; 10 bases match TRBD2. The CDR3 has 15 residues. The trim removed 6 bases at V and 4 bases at J, leaving 8 bases unmatched. This CDR3 reads CASSQDIAGGETQYF. For the CDR3, the DNA is TGTGCCAGCAGCCAGGACATAGCGGGAGGAGAGACCCAGTACTTC.

This clonotype has a count of ten or more. The CDR3 protein is CASSSFQGLREKLFF. The CDR3 DNA is TGTGCCAGCAGTTCGTTCCAGGGACTTAGAGAAAAACTGTTTTTT. The chain recombines TRBV27 with TRBJ1-4, with D possibly matching TRBD1 (5 bases). Germline CDR1 MNHEY, CDR2 SMNVEV (reference sequence). The CDR3 consists of 15 residues. V shed 4 bases and J shed 8 bases, with 17 bases lying between them. Full variable domain (missing parts from reference TRBV27 and TRBJ1-4): EAQVTQNPRYLITVTGKKLTVTCSQNMNHEYMSWYRQDPGLGLRQIYYSMNVEVTDKGDVPEGYKVSRKEKRNFPLILESPSPNQTSLYFCASSSFQGLREKLFFGSGTQLSVL.

This clonotype was picked up many times. V and J are TRBV24-1 and TRBJ2-7; D uncertain. Trimming removed 1 base from V and 7 bases from J, with 10 bases in between. This CDR3 spans 13 amino acids. Germline CDR1 is KGHDR and CDR2 is SFDVKD. The CDR3 DNA is TGTGCCACCAGTGATTTCGGTGCGCGGGAGCAGTACTTC. Residues: CATSDFGAREQYF.

Only a few counts were recorded for this clonotype. J is TRBJ1-1 and V is TRBV12-3 or TRBV12-4, with D possibly TRBD1 on 5 matching bases. V was cut by 4 bases and J by 6 bases, with 12 bases left in between. CDR3 length: 13 amino acids. This chain's CDR3 is CASSWGDVPEAFF. DNA of the CDR3: TGTGCCAGCAGTTGGGGGGACGTCCCTGAAGCTTTCTTT.